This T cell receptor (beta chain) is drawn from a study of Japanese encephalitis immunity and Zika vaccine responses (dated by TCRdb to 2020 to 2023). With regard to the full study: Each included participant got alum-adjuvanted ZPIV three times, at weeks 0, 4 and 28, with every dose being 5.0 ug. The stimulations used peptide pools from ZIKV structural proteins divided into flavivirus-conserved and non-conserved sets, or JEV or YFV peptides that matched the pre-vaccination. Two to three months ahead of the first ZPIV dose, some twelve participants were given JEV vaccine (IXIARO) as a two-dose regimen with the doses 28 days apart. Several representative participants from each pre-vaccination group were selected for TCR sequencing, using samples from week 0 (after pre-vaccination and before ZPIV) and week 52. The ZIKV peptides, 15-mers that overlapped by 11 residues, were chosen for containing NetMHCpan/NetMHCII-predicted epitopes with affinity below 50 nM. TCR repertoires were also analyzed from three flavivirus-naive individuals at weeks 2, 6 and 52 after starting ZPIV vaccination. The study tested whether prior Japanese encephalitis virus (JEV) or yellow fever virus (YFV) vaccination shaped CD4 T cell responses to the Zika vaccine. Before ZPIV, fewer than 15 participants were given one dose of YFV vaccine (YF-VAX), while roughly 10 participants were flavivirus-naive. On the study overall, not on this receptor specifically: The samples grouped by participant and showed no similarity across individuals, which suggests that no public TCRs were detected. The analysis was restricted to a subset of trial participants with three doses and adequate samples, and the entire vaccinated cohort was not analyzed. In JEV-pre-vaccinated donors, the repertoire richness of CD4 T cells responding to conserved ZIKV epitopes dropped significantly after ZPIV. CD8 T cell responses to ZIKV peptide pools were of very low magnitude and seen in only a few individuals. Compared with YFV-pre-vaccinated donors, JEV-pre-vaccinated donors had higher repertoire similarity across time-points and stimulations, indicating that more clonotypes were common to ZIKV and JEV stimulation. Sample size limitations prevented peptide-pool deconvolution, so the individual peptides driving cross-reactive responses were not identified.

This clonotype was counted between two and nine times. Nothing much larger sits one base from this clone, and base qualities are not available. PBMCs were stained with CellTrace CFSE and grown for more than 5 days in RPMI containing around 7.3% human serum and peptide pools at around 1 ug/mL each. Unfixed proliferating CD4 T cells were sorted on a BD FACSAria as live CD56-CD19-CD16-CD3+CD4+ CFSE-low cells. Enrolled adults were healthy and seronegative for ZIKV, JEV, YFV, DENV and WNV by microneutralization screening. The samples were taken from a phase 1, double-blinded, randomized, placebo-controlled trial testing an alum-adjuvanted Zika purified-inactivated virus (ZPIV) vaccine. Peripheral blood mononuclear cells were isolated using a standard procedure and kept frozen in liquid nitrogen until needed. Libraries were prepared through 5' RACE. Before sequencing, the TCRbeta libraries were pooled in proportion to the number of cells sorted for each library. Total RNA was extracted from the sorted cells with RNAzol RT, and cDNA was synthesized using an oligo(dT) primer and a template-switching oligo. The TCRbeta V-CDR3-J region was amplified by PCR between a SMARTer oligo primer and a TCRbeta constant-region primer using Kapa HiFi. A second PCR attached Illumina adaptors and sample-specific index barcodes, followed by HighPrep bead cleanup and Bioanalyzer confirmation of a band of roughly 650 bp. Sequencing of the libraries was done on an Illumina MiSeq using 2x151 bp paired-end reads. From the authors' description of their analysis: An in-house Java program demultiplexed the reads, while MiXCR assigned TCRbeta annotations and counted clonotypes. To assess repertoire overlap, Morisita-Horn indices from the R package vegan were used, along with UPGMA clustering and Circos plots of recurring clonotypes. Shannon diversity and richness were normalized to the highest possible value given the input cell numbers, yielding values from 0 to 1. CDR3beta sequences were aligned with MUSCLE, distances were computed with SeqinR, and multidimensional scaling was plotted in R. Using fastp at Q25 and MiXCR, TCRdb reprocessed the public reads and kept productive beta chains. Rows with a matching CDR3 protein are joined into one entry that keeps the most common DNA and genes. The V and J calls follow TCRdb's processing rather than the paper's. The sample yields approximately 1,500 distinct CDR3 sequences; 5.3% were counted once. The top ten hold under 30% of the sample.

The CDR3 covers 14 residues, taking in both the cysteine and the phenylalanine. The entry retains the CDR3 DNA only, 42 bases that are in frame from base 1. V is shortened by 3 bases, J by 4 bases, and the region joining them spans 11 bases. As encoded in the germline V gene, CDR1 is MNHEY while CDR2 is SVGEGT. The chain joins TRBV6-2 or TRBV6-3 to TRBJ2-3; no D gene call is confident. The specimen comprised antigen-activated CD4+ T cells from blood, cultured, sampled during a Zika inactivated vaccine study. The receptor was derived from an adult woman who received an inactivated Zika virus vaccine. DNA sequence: TGTGCCAGCAGTTATGTAGGCCCGGCAGATACGCAGTATTTT. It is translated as CASSYVGPADTQYF.